One sample yielded the 27 T cell receptor beta chains listed below, sequenced in a study of T cell changes during pregnancy in multiple sclerosis. Method: immunoSEQ multiplex PCR; TCRdb's copy keeps in-frame clones and lacks some. The sample gives about 22,000 clones, over 80% of which show up once; over 6% is in the top ten. The specimen comprised CD8+ T cells from peripheral blood mononuclear cells, sampled in the third trimester of pregnancy. The receptors here all came from a female donor with multiple sclerosis, enrolled in a pregnancy study.

The CDR3: CASILLTGQGGANVLTF. The CDR3 DNA reads as TGTGCCAGCATCCTCTTGACAGGGCAAGGTGGGGCCAACGTCCTGACTTTC. This chain uses TRBV2 with TRBJ2-6, with 7 bases aligning to TRBD1. The CDR3 runs 17 residues. CDR1 is SNHLY, CDR2 FYNNEI, per germline. With V trimmed by 7 bases and J by 3 bases, 12 bases remained unmatched.

V and J are TRBV14 and TRBJ2-1; 7 bases line up with TRBD1. The CDR3 totals 16 residues. CDR1 and CDR2 (germline): SGHDN, FVKESK. Unmatched junction bases numbered 4, after V lost 0 bases and J lost 2 bases. As DNA, the CDR3 is TGTGCCAGCAGCCAAGAAACAGGGGCCCCCTACAATGAGCAGTTCTTC. This translates into CASSQETGAPYNEQFF.

The chain uses TRBV7-2 and TRBJ2-3, with D perhaps TRBD1 (5 bases). Trimming stripped 1 base from V and 11 bases from J, with 10 bases between. The CDR3 runs 12 residues. Germline CDR1 is SGHTA and CDR2 is FQGNSA. The CDR3 loop reads CASSLGGALQYF. CDR3 DNA sequence: TGTGCCAGCAGCTTAGGTGGGGCATTGCAGTATTTT.

This clone was seen only once. The V gene is TRBV14, the J gene TRBJ2-7; D may be TRBD2 (6 bases). Germline-derived CDR1 and CDR2 are SGHDN and FVKESK. Trimming stripped 6 bases from V and 2 bases from J, with 11 bases between. The CDR3 loop spans 13 amino acids. CDR3 sequence: CASSPGLAYEQYF. The DNA of the CDR3 is TGTGCCAGCAGTCCGGGACTCGCCTACGAGCAGTACTTC.

The V call is TRBV11-2, the J call TRBJ1-2; D perhaps matches TRBD1 (6 bases). V was clipped by 4 bases and J by 0 bases, with 9 bases between them. This CDR3 is 14 amino acids long. Germline V lookup: CDR1 SGHAT, CDR2 FQNNGV. The CDR3 DNA reads as TGTGCCAGCAGCTCCGGGACAACTAACTATGGCTACACCTTC. This translates into CASSSGTTNYGYTF. The variable domain in full, completed from reference TRBV11-2 and TRBJ1-2, reads EAGVAQSPRYKIIEKRQSVAFWCNPISGHATLYWYQQILGQGPKLLIQFQNNGVVDDSQLPKDRFSAERLKGVDSTLKIQPAKLEDSAVYLCASSSGTTNYGYTFGSGTRLTVV.

The gene calls are TRBV19 and TRBJ2-7; D is possibly TRBD1 (5 bases). Looked up from germline, CDR1 is LNHDA and CDR2 is SQIVND (reference sequence). Trimming removed 3 bases at V and 0 bases at J, with 12 bases between. The CDR3 spans 15 residues. The chain's CDR3 is CASSMTVLGSYEQYF. CDR3 nucleotides: TGTGCCAGTAGTATGACAGTCCTGGGCTCCTACGAGCAGTACTTC.

The genes are TRBV19 and TRBJ2-1; D is uncertain. The CDR3 covers 14 residues. The V end lost 9 bases, the J end lost 8 bases, and 20 bases lay between the germline ends. Per the germline V gene, CDR1 is LNHDA and CDR2 is SQIVND (reference sequence). The DNA for the CDR3 is TGTGCCAGCTCCCCAAGCCCCTCTAGGCATGAGCAGTTCTTC. As protein: CASSPSPSRHEQFF.

The chain uses TRBV2 and TRBJ2-7, with 7 positions matching TRBD1. CDR3 length: 13 residues. Germline V gives CDR1 SNHLY, CDR2 FYNNEI. Trimming cost V 6 bases and J 3 bases; bases outside gene matches: 5. CDR3 DNA sequence: TGTGCCAGCAGCGAGGGGGACAGCTACGAGCAGTACTTC. The encoded protein is CASSEGDSYEQYF.

The CDR3 protein is CASSFPGRGQPQHF. The CDR3 DNA is TGTGCCAGCAGCTTTCCGGGTCGGGGTCAGCCCCAGCATTTT. The chain employs TRBV7-9 and TRBJ1-5; D gene uncertain. This CDR3 spans 14 amino acids. V lost 3 bases and J 6 bases, leaving 12 bases between the germline ends. Germline V lookup: CDR1 SEHNR, CDR2 FQNEAQ (reference sequence).

J is TRBJ2-5 and V is TRBV7-8; 8 bases are a match to TRBD2. The CDR3 consists of 15 residues. The germline gives CDR1 SGHVS, CDR2 FQNEAQ. Losses at the gene ends were 5 bases for V and 2 bases for J; bases not matched to a gene: 7. CDR3 region: CASSRGAGAQETQYF. The CDR3 DNA follows: TGTGCCAGCAGCCGTGGAGCGGGGGCACAAGAGACCCAGTACTTC.

V usage is TRBV9 and J usage is TRBJ2-7; 10 nucleotides agree with TRBD2. V shed 4 bases, J shed 3 bases, and the junction held 4 bases outside the gene matches. Per the germline V gene, CDR1 is SGDLS and CDR2 is YYNGEE. CDR3 length: 14 amino acids. The CDR3 loop reads CASSPGTSDYEQYF. The CDR3 DNA follows: TGTGCCAGCAGCCCCGGGACTAGCGACTACGAGCAGTACTTC.

With respect to this clone: A much more abundant neighbour one base away suggests this may be a read error. V and J are TRBV9 and TRBJ2-7; D is possibly TRBD1 (7 bases). Germline CDR1 reads SGDLS; CDR2 reads YYNGEE. The CDR3 totals 14 residues. The CDR3 sequence is CVSSVAYRGGEQYF. In nucleotides, the CDR3 is TGTGTCAGCAGCGTAGCTTACAGGGGAGGCGAGCAGTACTTC. Looking up the rest from reference TRBV9 and TRBJ2-7 gives the full variable domain: DSGVTQTPKHLITATGQRVTLRCSPRSGDLSVYWYQQSLDQGLQFLIQYYNGEERAKGNILERFSAQQFPDLHSELNLSSLELGDSALYFCVSSVAYRGGEQYFGPGTRLTVT.

The chain couples TRBV29-1 to TRBJ2-3; 8 bases fit TRBD1. The ends lost 6 bases at V and 3 bases at J; junction bases unmatched: 2. CDR1 is SQVTM, CDR2 ANQGSEA, per germline. The CDR3 totals 12 residues. CDR3 residues: CSVGQGTDTQYF. DNA for the CDR3: TGCAGCGTCGGACAGGGAACAGATACGCAGTATTTT.

This sequence joins TRBV30 and TRBJ2-7; D is unresolved. The CDR3 loop spans 11 amino acids. From germline, CDR1 is GTSNPN and CDR2 SVGIG (reference sequence). Trimming stripped 3 bases from V and 6 bases from J, with 9 bases between. The chain's CDR3 is CAWSSPSEQYF. For the CDR3, the DNA is TGTGCCTGGAGCAGTCCAAGCGAGCAGTACTTC.

This clone turned up a few times. The V and J genes are TRBV28 and TRBJ2-5, with 10 bases matching TRBD2. Germline V lookup: CDR1 MDHEN, CDR2 SYDVKM. The CDR3 sequence is 18 residues long. Trimming took 3 bases from V and 1 from J; bases not matched to a gene: 11. Written as DNA, the CDR3 is TGTGCCAGCAGTTTTTTGACTAGCGGGCGCCCACCCCAAGAGACCCAGTACTTC. This encodes CASSFLTSGRPPQETQYF.

The rearrangement links TRBV7-9 to TRBJ1-1; D remains ambiguous. The germline V gene encodes CDR1 SEHNR and CDR2 FQNEAQ (reference sequence). The V end lost 1 base, the J end lost 4 bases, and 16 bases lay between the germline ends. The CDR3 loop spans 16 amino acids. CDR3 sequence: CASSLEESEVSTEAFF. The CDR3 region has the DNA TGTGCCAGCAGCTTAGAGGAGTCCGAGGTTAGCACTGAAGCTTTCTTT. The entire variable domain, with the rest obtained from reference TRBV7-9 and TRBJ1-1, is as follows: DTGVSQNPRHKITKRGQNVTFRCDPISEHNRLYWYRQTLGQGPEFLTYFQNEAQLEKSRLLSDRFSAERPKGSFSTLEIQRTEQGDSAMYLCASSLEESEVSTEAFFGQGTRLTVV.

This clone showed up just a few times. V gene TRBV7-6 combines with J gene TRBJ2-2, with TRBD1 identical over 9 bases. CDR3 length: 13 amino acids. Germline lookup yields CDR1 SGHVS and CDR2 FNYEAQ. J gave up 7 bases and V 9 bases, and 6 bases lay outside the gene matches. The CDR3 is CASTTGGLGELFF. The CDR3 coding sequence is TGTGCCAGTACCACAGGGGGCCTCGGGGAGCTGTTTTTT.

The rearrangement joins TRBV27 to TRBJ2-3; tentatively, D is TRBD2 (6 bases). This CDR3 has 15 residues. The germline V gene has CDR1 MNHEY and CDR2 SMNVEV (reference sequence). The V end was cut by 8 bases, the J end by 0 bases, with 15 bases between. The CDR3, as DNA: TGTGCCAGCTCTTGGTCGGGAGCTAGCACAGATACGCAGTATTTT. Translation: CASSWSGASTDTQYF.

CDR3: CASSLQAVHTEAFF. The CDR3 bases are TGTGCCAGCAGTTTACAGGCCGTGCACACTGAAGCTTTCTTT. This rearrangement joins TRBV6-5 to TRBJ1-1, with a tentative D call TRBD1 (5 bases). The CDR3 loop spans 14 amino acids. Germline loops: CDR1 MNHEY, CDR2 SVGAGI. The V end was cut by 4 bases, the J end by 3 bases, with 12 bases between.

This chain connects TRBV9 to TRBJ2-1, with TRBD2 identical over 7 bases. With V trimmed by 0 bases and J by 2 bases, 2 bases remained unmatched. This CDR3 is built from 15 residues. Germline CDR1 and CDR2: SGDLS and YYNGEE. The CDR3 bases are TGTGCCAGCAGCGTAGGCGGGAGAGCCTACAATGAGCAGTTCTTC. Its translation is CASSVGGRAYNEQFF.

The chain employs TRBV19 and TRBJ1-2; no clear D. The CDR3 is 12 residues long. V gave up 5 bases and J gave up 5 bases, with 9 bases separating them. Per germline, CDR1 LNHDA and CDR2 SQIVND (reference sequence). The CDR3 spells CASSPRTYGYTF. CDR3 DNA sequence: TGTGCCAGTAGTCCTCGTACTTATGGCTACACCTTC.

V usage is TRBV5-1 and J usage is TRBJ1-6; 9 bases are a match to TRBD1. The CDR3 has 18 residues. V shed 4 bases, J shed 0 bases, and the junction held 8 bases outside the gene matches. Germline CDR1 and CDR2: SGHRS and YFSETQ. The CDR3 nucleotides are TGCGCCAGCAGCGGCCGGGACAGGGAGAGCTCCTATAATTCACCCCTCCACTTT. Its translation: CASSGRDRESSYNSPLHF.

This rearrangement joins TRBV27 to TRBJ1-1; a weak D match, TRBD1 (6 bases). V gave up 0 bases and J gave up 2 bases, with 10 bases separating them. Germline assignment: CDR1 MNHEY and CDR2 SMNVEV (reference sequence). The CDR3 runs to 15 residues. CDR3 sequence (DNA): TGTGCCAGCAGTTTATCGACAGGCGCAAACACTGAAGCTTTCTTT. Residues: CASSLSTGANTEAFF.

This sequence joins TRBV29-1 and TRBJ2-7; D ambiguous. The CDR3 totals 11 residues. Germline V gene sequence: CDR1 SQVTM, CDR2 ANQGSEA. Between the trimmed V and J ends, which lost 4 bases and 3 bases, there was a span of 7 bases. The CDR3 protein is CSVGRDYEQYF. The CDR3 nucleotides are TGCAGCGTTGGAAGAGACTACGAGCAGTACTTC.

The chain employs TRBV13 and TRBJ2-7; 7 bases are a match to TRBD1. This CDR3 has 14 residues. V shed 4 bases, J shed 3 bases, and the junction held 6 bases outside the gene matches. Germline loops: CDR1 PRHDT, CDR2 FYEKMQ (reference sequence). The CDR3 loop reads CASSSIRDSYEQYF. The CDR3 coding sequence is TGTGCCAGCAGCTCCATCCGGGACAGCTACGAGCAGTACTTC.

J is TRBJ2-1 and V is TRBV19; possibly TRBD1 for D (6 bases). V lost 2 bases and J 0 bases, leaving 8 bases between the germline ends. CDR3 length: 15 amino acids. CDR1 is LNHDA and CDR2 is SQIVND in the germline V gene (reference sequence). DNA of the CDR3: TGTGCCAGTAGTATAACAGGGAGCTCCTACAATGAGCAGTTCTTC. Amino acids: CASSITGSSYNEQFF.

The chain carries TRBV27 and TRBJ2-1; 8 bases agree with TRBD2. J lost 7 bases, V lost 6 bases, and 8 bases had no gene match. Germline CDR1 reads MNHEY; CDR2 reads SMNVEV (reference sequence). CDR3 size: 14 residues. CDR3 DNA sequence: TGTGCCAGCAGGATACTAGCGGCCCCTAATGAGCAGTTCTTC. As protein: CASRILAAPNEQFF.